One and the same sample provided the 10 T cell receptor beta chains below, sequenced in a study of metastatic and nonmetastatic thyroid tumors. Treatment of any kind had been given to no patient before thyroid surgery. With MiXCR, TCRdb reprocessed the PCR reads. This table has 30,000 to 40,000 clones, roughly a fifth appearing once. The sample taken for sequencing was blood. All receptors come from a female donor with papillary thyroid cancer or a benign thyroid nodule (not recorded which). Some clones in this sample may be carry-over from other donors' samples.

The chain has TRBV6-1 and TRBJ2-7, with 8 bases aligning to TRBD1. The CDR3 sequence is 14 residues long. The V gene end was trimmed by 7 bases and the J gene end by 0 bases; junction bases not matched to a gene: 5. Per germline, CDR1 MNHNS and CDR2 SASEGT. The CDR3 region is CASTGTGTSYEQYF. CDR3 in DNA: TGTGCCAGCACCGGGACAGGCACCTCCTACGAGCAGTACTTC.

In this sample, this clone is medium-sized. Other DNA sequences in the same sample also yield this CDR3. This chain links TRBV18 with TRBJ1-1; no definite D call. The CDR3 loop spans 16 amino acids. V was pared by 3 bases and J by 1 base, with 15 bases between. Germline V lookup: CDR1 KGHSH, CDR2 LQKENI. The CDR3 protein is CASSPPSRGSNTEAFF. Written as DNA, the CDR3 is TGTGCCAGCTCACCCCCTTCGCGGGGATCGAACACTGAAGCTTTCTTT.

The CDR3 DNA sequence: TGTGCCAGCAGCCCGGACAGGGCACAGGATACGCAGTATTTT. Its protein is CASSPDRAQDTQYF. The chain is built from TRBV5-4 and TRBJ2-3, with 8 bases lining up with TRBD1. The CDR3 length is 14 residues. V was pared by 4 bases and J by 6 bases, with 7 bases of the junction left unmatched. The germline CDR1 and CDR2 sequences are SGHNT and YYREEE (reference sequence).

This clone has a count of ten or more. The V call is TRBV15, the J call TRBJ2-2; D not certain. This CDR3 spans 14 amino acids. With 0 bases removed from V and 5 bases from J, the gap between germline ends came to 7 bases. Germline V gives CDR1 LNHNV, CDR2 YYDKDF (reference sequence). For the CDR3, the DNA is TGTGCCACCAGCAGAGATAAGACTACCGGGGAGCTGTTTTTT. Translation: CATSRDKTTGELFF.

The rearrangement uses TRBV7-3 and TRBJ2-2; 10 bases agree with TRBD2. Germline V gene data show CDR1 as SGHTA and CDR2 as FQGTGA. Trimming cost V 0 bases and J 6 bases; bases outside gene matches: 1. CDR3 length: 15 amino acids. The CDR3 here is CASSLTSGGPGELFF. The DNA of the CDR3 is TGTGCCAGCAGCTTAACTAGCGGGGGGCCCGGGGAGCTGTTTTTT.

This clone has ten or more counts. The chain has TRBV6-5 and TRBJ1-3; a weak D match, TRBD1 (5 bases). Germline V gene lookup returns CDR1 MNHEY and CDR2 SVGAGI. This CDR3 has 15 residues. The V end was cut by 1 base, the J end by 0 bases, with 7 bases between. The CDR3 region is CASSYLGGSGNTIYF. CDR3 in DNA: TGTGCCAGCAGTTACTTGGGGGGCTCTGGAAACACCATATATTTT.

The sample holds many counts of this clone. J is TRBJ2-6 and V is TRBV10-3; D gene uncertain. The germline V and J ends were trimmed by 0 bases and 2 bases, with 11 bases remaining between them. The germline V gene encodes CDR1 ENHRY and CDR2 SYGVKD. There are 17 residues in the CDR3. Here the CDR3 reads CAISESTVGAGANVLTF. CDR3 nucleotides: TGTGCCATCAGTGAGTCGACGGTGGGCGCTGGGGCCAACGTCCTGACTTTC.

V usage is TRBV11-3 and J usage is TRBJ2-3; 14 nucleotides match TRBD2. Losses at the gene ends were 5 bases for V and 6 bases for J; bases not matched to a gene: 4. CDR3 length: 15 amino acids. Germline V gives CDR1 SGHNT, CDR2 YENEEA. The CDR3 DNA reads TGTGCCAGCAGCATCAGGACTAGCGGGAGGGATACGCAGTATTTT. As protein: CASSIRTSGRDTQYF.

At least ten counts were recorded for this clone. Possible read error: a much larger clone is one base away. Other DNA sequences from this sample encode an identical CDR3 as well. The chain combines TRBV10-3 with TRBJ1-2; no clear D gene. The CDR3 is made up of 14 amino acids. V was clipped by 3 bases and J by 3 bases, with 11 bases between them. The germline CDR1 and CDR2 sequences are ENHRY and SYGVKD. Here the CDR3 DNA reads TGTGCCATCAGTGACTCCCGAAGCTACTATGGCTACACCTTC. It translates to CAISDSRSYYGYTF.

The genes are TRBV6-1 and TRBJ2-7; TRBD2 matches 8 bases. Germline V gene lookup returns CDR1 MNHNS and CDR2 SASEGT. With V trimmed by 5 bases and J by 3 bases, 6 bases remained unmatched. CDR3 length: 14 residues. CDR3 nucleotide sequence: TGTGCCAGCAGTCGGCGGACTAGCTTCTACGAGCAGTACTTC. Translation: CASSRRTSFYEQYF.